What follows is one T cell receptor (beta chain) and its context. A 1 in 200,000 to 1 in 1 million T cell depth was the sequencing target. Sequencing was performed with immunoSEQ multiplex PCR; in TCRdb, only in-frame clones are kept and a portion is missing. This table has 270,000 or so clones, around 77% appearing once. Germline values: CDR1 SGHDT, CDR2 YYEEEE. The CDR3 loop spans 15 amino acids. V was pared by 1 base and J by 6 bases, with 16 bases between. The sample comes from a study of cytotoxic CD8 clonotypes in ibrutinib-treated CLL. This clonotype originated in a human donor with chronic lymphocytic leukemia. The sequenced sample was PBMCs, obtained at disease progression, from a patient treated with ibrutinib. The chain couples TRBV5-6 to TRBJ1-2; D is undetermined. CDR3 bases: TGTGCCAGCAGCTTGACCGATGAAAGATACGATGGCTACACCTTC. It translates to CASSLTDERYDGYTF.